Listed below are T cell receptor beta chains from one sample, sequenced in a study of response to subunit inactivated influenza vaccine. TCRdb independently ran MiXCR on the RT-PCR reads; one entry per CDR3 protein. The sample has about 540,000 distinct CDR3 sequences, 20% to 25% seen once. These data are also associated with another study on T cells expressing NK-cell markers.

Sequencing used CD4+ T cells sorted from PBMCs, obtained approximately 12 days after vaccination. Every receptor here comes from a man in his forties or fifties who received an inactivated influenza vaccine. The CDR3 runs from the conserved cysteine through the conserved F or W. The order of the fields is clone size, CDR3 length, J gene, V gene, D gene, CDR3 DNA, CDR3 protein. D genes are given only for firm matches. Not all rows give a size; the values are once, few, many and, for expanded clones, a class.

abundance: large; len: 14; j_gene: TRBJ2-7; v_gene: TRBV12-3/TRBV12-4; d_gene: TRBD1; CDR3nt: TGTGCCAGCAGGGGACAGGGGGCGGGGTACGAGCAGTACTTC; CDR3aa: CASRGQGAGYEQYF
abundance: NA; len: 16; j_gene: TRBJ2-3; v_gene: TRBV21-1; d_gene: NA; CDR3nt: TGTGCCAGCTCTGGACGGAATAATCTTTCCACAGATACGCAGTATTTT; CDR3aa: CASSGRNNLSTDTQYF
abundance: NA; len: 14; j_gene: TRBJ1-1; v_gene: TRBV20-1; d_gene: TRBD1; CDR3nt: TGCAGTGCTAGAGGACAGGGGGCGCGAACTGAAGCTTTCTTT; CDR3aa: CSARGQGARTEAFF
abundance: NA; len: 17; j_gene: TRBJ2-7; v_gene: TRBV12-3/TRBV12-4; d_gene: NA; CDR3nt: TGTGCCAGCAGTCCCAATCTCCACAGGGCTTACTCCTACGAGCAGTACTTC; CDR3aa: CASSPNLHRAYSYEQYF
abundance: few; len: 16; j_gene: TRBJ2-2; v_gene: TRBV7-2; d_gene: NA; CDR3nt: TGTGCCAGCAGCTCCGTGGGGGGAATCAACACCGGGGAGCTGTTTTTT; CDR3aa: CASSSVGGINTGELFF
abundance: few; len: 15; j_gene: TRBJ2-1; v_gene: TRBV20-1; d_gene: NA; CDR3nt: TGCAGTGCTAGAGACCGGATGGGGTGGCTCGGTGAGCAGTTCTTC; CDR3aa: CSARDRMGWLGEQFF
abundance: many; len: 15; j_gene: TRBJ2-1; v_gene: TRBV4-2; d_gene: NA; CDR3nt: TGTGCCAGCAGCCAAGGGCTAGCCCGGTCGGATGAGCAGTTCTTC; CDR3aa: CASSQGLARSDEQFF
abundance: NA; len: 12; j_gene: TRBJ2-1; v_gene: TRBV5-6; d_gene: TRBD1; CDR3nt: TGTGCCAGCAGCCAGGACAGGGGGCAGCAGTTCTTC; CDR3aa: CASSQDRGQQFF
abundance: NA; len: 18; j_gene: TRBJ2-3; v_gene: TRBV5-1; d_gene: NA; CDR3nt: TGCGCCAGCAGCCCCGGGATGAAGTGGGCGGCTAGCACAGATACGCAGTATTTT; CDR3aa: CASSPGMKWAASTDTQYF
abundance: NA; len: 11; j_gene: TRBJ2-7; v_gene: TRBV30; d_gene: NA; CDR3nt: TGTGCCTGGAGTGTCCAGAGCTCCCATTACTTC; CDR3aa: CAWSVQSSHYF
abundance: NA; len: 16; j_gene: TRBJ2-3; v_gene: TRBV11-2; d_gene: TRBD2; CDR3nt: TGTGCCAGCAGCTTAACTATAGCGGGAGGGCCGGCTACGCAGTATTTT; CDR3aa: CASSLTIAGGPATQYF
abundance: NA; len: 14; j_gene: TRBJ2-1; v_gene: TRBV3-1; d_gene: NA; CDR3nt: TGTGCCAGCAGCCCCAGGGTGTCCTACAATGAGCAGTTCTTC; CDR3aa: CASSPRVSYNEQFF
abundance: NA; len: 11; j_gene: TRBJ2-1; v_gene: TRBV20-1; d_gene: NA; CDR3nt: TGCAGTGCTAGAGATGGGCATGAGCAGTTCTTC; CDR3aa: CSARDGHEQFF
abundance: few; len: 14; j_gene: TRBJ1-4; v_gene: TRBV15; d_gene: NA; CDR3nt: TGTGCCACCAGCCCACGAGGGGGGAGGGAAAAACTGTTTTTT; CDR3aa: CATSPRGGREKLFF
abundance: NA; len: 14; j_gene: TRBJ1-1; v_gene: TRBV4-2; d_gene: NA; CDR3nt: TGTGCCAGCAGCCAAGCGGGGCAGGGCGTTCAAGCTTTCTTT; CDR3aa: CASSQAGQGVQAFF
abundance: few; len: 14; j_gene: TRBJ2-3; v_gene: TRBV7-2; d_gene: TRBD1; CDR3nt: TGTGCCAGCAGCGCACCGACAGGGGGAGATACGCAGTATTTT; CDR3aa: CASSAPTGGDTQYF
abundance: once; len: 14; j_gene: TRBJ2-6; v_gene: TRBV10-3; d_gene: NA; CDR3nt: TGTGCCATCCAGCAGGGTAGTGGGGCCAACGTCCTGACTTTC; CDR3aa: CAIQQGSGANVLTF
abundance: few; len: 16; j_gene: TRBJ2-5; v_gene: TRBV11-2; d_gene: NA; CDR3nt: TGTGCCAGCAGCCCCAGGTCGGGACCATATGGGGAGACCCAGTACTTC; CDR3aa: CASSPRSGPYGETQYF
abundance: NA; len: 14; j_gene: TRBJ1-5; v_gene: TRBV6-2/TRBV6-3; d_gene: NA; CDR3nt: TGTGCCAGCAACGAGGGGCTTAGCAATCAGCCCCAGCATTTT; CDR3aa: CASNEGLSNQPQHF
abundance: NA; len: 16; j_gene: TRBJ2-7; v_gene: TRBV6-1; d_gene: NA; CDR3nt: TGTGCCAGCAGTCCGGTTGGGGGGGCGATGACCTACGAGCAGTACTTC; CDR3aa: CASSPVGGAMTYEQYF
abundance: many; len: 13; j_gene: TRBJ2-1; v_gene: TRBV7-2; d_gene: TRBD1; CDR3nt: TGTGCCAGCAGCCTCGACGGGACAGGCCGGGGGTTCTTC; CDR3aa: CASSLDGTGRGFF
abundance: many; len: 16; j_gene: TRBJ2-5; v_gene: TRBV4-2; d_gene: TRBD1; CDR3nt: TGTGCCAGCAGCCAAGTGGGACAGGGGGCTGTAGAGACCCAGTACTTC; CDR3aa: CASSQVGQGAVETQYF
abundance: few; len: 16; j_gene: TRBJ2-6; v_gene: TRBV24-1; d_gene: NA; CDR3nt: TGTGCCACGTTTGGGCCAGCCTCCTCTGGGGCCAACGTCCTGACTTTC; CDR3aa: CATFGPASSGANVLTF
abundance: NA; len: 14; j_gene: TRBJ1-2; v_gene: TRBV7-7; d_gene: NA; CDR3nt: TGTGCCAGCAGCTTCCCCAACGACAACTATGGCTACACCTTC; CDR3aa: CASSFPNDNYGYTF
abundance: NA; len: 16; j_gene: TRBJ2-4; v_gene: TRBV3-1; d_gene: NA; CDR3nt: TGTGCCAGCAGCCACTACCAAACTGGAAGCAAAAACATTCAGTACTTC; CDR3aa: CASSHYQTGSKNIQYF
abundance: few; len: 13; j_gene: TRBJ2-2; v_gene: TRBV9; d_gene: NA; CDR3nt: TGTGCCAGCAGCTTCCGATCCGCCGGGGAGCTGTTTTTT; CDR3aa: CASSFRSAGELFF
abundance: NA; len: 14; j_gene: TRBJ2-7; v_gene: TRBV2; d_gene: TRBD1; CDR3nt: TGTGCCAGCAGAGGGACAGGGGCCACCTACGAGCAGTACTTC; CDR3aa: CASRGTGATYEQYF
abundance: NA; len: 12; j_gene: TRBJ2-5; v_gene: TRBV2; d_gene: NA; CDR3nt: TGTGCCACTACCAGAGGGGTAGAGACCCAGTACTTC; CDR3aa: CATTRGVETQYF
abundance: NA; len: 16; j_gene: TRBJ1-1; v_gene: TRBV4-1; d_gene: TRBD1; CDR3nt: TGCGCCAGCAGCCAAGATGAGGCAGGGGGATACACTGAAGCTTTCTTT; CDR3aa: CASSQDEAGGYTEAFF
abundance: few; len: 13; j_gene: TRBJ2-5; v_gene: TRBV7-6; d_gene: NA; CDR3nt: TGTGCCAGCAGCCCAGGGATGCGGGAGACCCAGTACTTC; CDR3aa: CASSPGMRETQYF
abundance: once; len: 17; j_gene: TRBJ1-1; v_gene: TRBV5-4; d_gene: NA; CDR3nt: TGTGCCAGCAGCTTGGGAGCCGGACTTCGCCAGAACACTGAAGCTTTCTTT; CDR3aa: CASSLGAGLRQNTEAFF
abundance: NA; len: 15; j_gene: TRBJ2-5; v_gene: TRBV11-2; d_gene: NA; CDR3nt: TGTGCCAGCAGCTTAGATGGGGGGACCTGGGAGACCCAGTACTTC; CDR3aa: CASSLDGGTWETQYF
abundance: few; len: 15; j_gene: TRBJ2-1; v_gene: TRBV11-2; d_gene: NA; CDR3nt: TGTGCCAGCAGCTCCGGCCGGAGCTCCTACAATGAGCAGTTCTTC; CDR3aa: CASSSGRSSYNEQFF
abundance: few; len: 14; j_gene: TRBJ2-7; v_gene: TRBV5-1; d_gene: NA; CDR3nt: TGCGCCAGCAGCTCGGCGGGCGTACGCTACGAGCAGTACTTC; CDR3aa: CASSSAGVRYEQYF
abundance: NA; len: 15; j_gene: TRBJ1-1; v_gene: TRBV20-1; d_gene: NA; CDR3nt: TGCAGTGCTAGAGATTGGCAGGGAGGGCCCACTGAAGCTTTCTTT; CDR3aa: CSARDWQGGPTEAFF